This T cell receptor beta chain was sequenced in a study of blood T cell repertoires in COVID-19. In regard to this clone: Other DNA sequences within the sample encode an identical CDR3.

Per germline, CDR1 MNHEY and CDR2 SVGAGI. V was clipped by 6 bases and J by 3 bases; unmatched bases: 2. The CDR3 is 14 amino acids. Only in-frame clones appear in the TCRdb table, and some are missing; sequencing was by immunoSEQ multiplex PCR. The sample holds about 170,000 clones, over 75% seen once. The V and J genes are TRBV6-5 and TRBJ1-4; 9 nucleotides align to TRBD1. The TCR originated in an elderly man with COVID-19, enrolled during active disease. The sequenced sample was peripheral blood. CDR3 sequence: CASRRDRANEKLFF. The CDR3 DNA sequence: TGTGCCAGCAGACGGGACAGGGCTAATGAAAAACTGTTTTTT.